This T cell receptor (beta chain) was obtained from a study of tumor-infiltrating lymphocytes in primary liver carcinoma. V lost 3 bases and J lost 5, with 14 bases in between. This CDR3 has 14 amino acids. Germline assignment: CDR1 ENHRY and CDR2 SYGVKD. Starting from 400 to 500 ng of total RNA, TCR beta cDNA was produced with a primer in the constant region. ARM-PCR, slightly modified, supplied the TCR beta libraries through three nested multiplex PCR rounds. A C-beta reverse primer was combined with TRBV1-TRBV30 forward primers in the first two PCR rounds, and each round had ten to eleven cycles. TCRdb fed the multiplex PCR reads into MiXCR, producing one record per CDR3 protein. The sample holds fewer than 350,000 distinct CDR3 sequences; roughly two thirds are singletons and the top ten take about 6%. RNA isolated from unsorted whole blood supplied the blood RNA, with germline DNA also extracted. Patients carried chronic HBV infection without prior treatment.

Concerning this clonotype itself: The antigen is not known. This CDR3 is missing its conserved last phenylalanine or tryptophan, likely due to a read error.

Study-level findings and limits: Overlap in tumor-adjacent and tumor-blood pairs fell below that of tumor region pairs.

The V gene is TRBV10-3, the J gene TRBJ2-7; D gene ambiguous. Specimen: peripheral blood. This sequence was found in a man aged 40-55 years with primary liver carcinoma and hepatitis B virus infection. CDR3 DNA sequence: TGTGCCATCAGTGAAAGAAACGAGGAGAACGAGCAGTACCTC. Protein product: CAISERNEENEQYL.